This T cell receptor (beta chain) was identified during a study of technical replicates of blood from a handful of donors. The assay was immunoSEQ multiplex PCR, and TCRdb's table has in-frame clones only and misses some. The table has tens of thousands of clones, 96% seen once. The ends were cut back, 9 bases at V and 2 bases at J, with 20 bases in the middle. CDR1 and CDR2 from the germline V gene are MDHEN and SYDVKM. There are 15 residues in the CDR3. The sample taken for sequencing was T cells isolated from PBMCs. This sequence originates from a human donor in good health. J is TRBJ2-7 and V is TRBV28; D unclear. The DNA for the CDR3 is TGTGCCAGGAGCCCCTTAATAGAAAAGACCTACGAGCAGTACTTC. Its protein is CARSPLIEKTYEQYF.